Listed here are 21 T cell receptor beta chains from one sample, sequenced in a study of CD8 T cells in ankylosing spondylitis. TCRdb re-derived calls from the 5' RACE reads in MiXCR, one entry per CDR3 protein. The profile covers 150,000 to 200,000 distinct CDR3 sequences, with 10% to 15% appearing a single time and around 10% taken by the ten largest. Sequenced sample: blood, either unsorted or a sorted T cell fraction (not recorded which). These receptors came from a female donor with ankylosing spondylitis or in good health (not recorded which).

In this sample, this clonotype turned up many times. The chain joins TRBV29-1 to TRBJ1-2, with D uncertain. The V and J ends lost 7 bases and 6 bases respectively, with 18 bases between them. CDR1 and CDR2 (germline): SQVTM, ANQGSEA. CDR3 size: 13 residues. CDR3 in DNA: TGCAGCGCTAGGGTCGAGGAAGTCAATGGCTACACCTTC. Its protein product is CSARVEEVNGYTF.

The chain is built from TRBV20-1 and TRBJ2-1, with 8 bases aligning to TRBD2. The trim removed 6 bases at V and 2 bases at J, leaving 3 bases unmatched. Germline lookup yields CDR1 DFQATT and CDR2 SNEGSKA (reference sequence). CDR3 length: 13 residues. CDR3 amino acids: CSAGLGTYNEQFF. The CDR3 nucleotides are TGCAGTGCGGGACTAGGGACCTACAATGAGCAGTTCTTC.

This clonotype was seen only a few times. The chain recombines TRBV19 with TRBJ2-2; 12 bases line up with TRBD1. Germline V gives CDR1 LNHDA, CDR2 SQIVND (reference sequence). This CDR3 spans 21 amino acids. With 5 bases clipped from V and 3 bases from J, the junction kept 19 bases outside the gene matches. The CDR3 sequence: CASSPPRPGTGGRWYTGELFF. CDR3 coding DNA: TGTGCCAGTAGTCCTCCACGTCCCGGGACAGGGGGCAGGTGGTACACCGGGGAGCTGTTTTTT. Drawing the rest from reference TRBV19 and TRBJ2-2, the complete variable domain is DGGITQSPKYLFRKEGQNVTLSCEQNLNHDAMYWYRQDPGQGLRLIYYSQIVNDFQKGDIAEGYSVSREKKESFPLTVTSAQKNPTAFYLCASSPPRPGTGGRWYTGELFFGEGSRLTVL.

This sequence joins TRBV10-3 and TRBJ2-1; 7 bases match TRBD2. Germline V gene lookup returns CDR1 ENHRY and CDR2 SYGVKD. Germline trimming cut 7 bases from V and 4 bases from J; bases unmatched to any gene: 1. CDR3 length: 12 amino acids. CDR3 in DNA: TGTGCCATCACTAGCGGATACAATGAGCAGTTCTTC. This codes for CAITSGYNEQFF.

The chain employs TRBV7-2 and TRBJ1-1, with D unresolved. Germline V gene sequence: CDR1 SGHTA, CDR2 FQGNSA. V was pared by 6 bases and J by 1 base, with 15 bases between. The CDR3 runs to 15 residues. The CDR3 sequence: CASRLLPGGNTEAFF. CDR3 bases: TGTGCCAGCAGATTACTACCGGGTGGGAACACTGAAGCTTTCTTT.

In this sample, this clonotype turned up a few times. J is TRBJ1-5 and V is TRBV29-1; D perhaps matches TRBD1 (6 bases). The V and J ends lost 0 bases and 9 bases respectively, with 15 bases between them. In germline, CDR1 is SQVTM, CDR2 ANQGSEA. The length of the CDR3 is 14 residues. This CDR3 reads CSVEERGRGGPQHF. CDR3 bases: TGCAGCGTTGAAGAACGAGGGAGGGGGGGGCCCCAGCATTTT. Drawing the rest from reference TRBV29-1 and TRBJ1-5, the complete variable domain is SAVISQKPSRDICQRGTSLTIQCQVDSQVTMMFWYRQQPGQSLTLIATANQGSEATYESGFVIDKFPISRPNLTFSTLTVSNMSPEDSSIYLCSVEERGRGGPQHFGDGTRLSIL.

The table lists this clonotype with many counts. The chain uses TRBV24-1 and TRBJ2-2; D gene uncertain. V was pared by 4 bases and J by 5 bases, with 7 bases between. The CDR3 consists of 13 residues. Germline V gene data show CDR1 as KGHDR and CDR2 as SFDVKD. The CDR3 nucleotides read TGTGCCACCAGTGAATCCGGGACCGGGGAGCTGTTTTTT. The encoded protein is CATSESGTGELFF.

This clonotype was observed many times. The chain joins TRBV29-1 to TRBJ1-1; D possibly corresponds to TRBD1 (6 bases). V lost 7 bases and J 1 base, leaving 13 bases between the germline ends. In germline, CDR1 is SQVTM, CDR2 ANQGSEA. This CDR3 has 13 residues. The CDR3 coding sequence is TGCAGCGGGTTGACAGGATGGAACACTGAAGCTTTCTTT. Translating gives CSGLTGWNTEAFF.

This clonotype was detected ten times or more. This chain links TRBV5-1 with TRBJ1-6; 8 bases map to TRBD1. CDR1 and CDR2 (germline): SGHRS, YFSETQ. This CDR3 region has 16 residues. V lost 0 bases to trimming and J lost 9 bases; unmatched junction nucleotides: 8. DNA for the CDR3: TGCGCCAGCAGCTTGGGAGCACAGGGGGATGGTTCACCCCTCCACTTT. Its translation is CASSLGAQGDGSPLHF.

This clonotype was picked up a small number of times. The chain uses TRBV7-9 and TRBJ2-1, with 9 bases identical to TRBD1. CDR1 SEHNR and CDR2 FQNEAQ come from the germline V gene (reference sequence). V dropped 1 base and J dropped 8; count of bases not matched to a gene: 9. The CDR3 sequence is 16 residues long. As DNA, the CDR3 is TGTGCCAGCAGCTTAGTTCGGGGACAGGGTCTCGATGAGCAGTTCTTC. It yields the protein CASSLVRGQGLDEQFF.

This clonotype has a count of ten or more. This chain connects TRBV27 to TRBJ2-5, with 8 bases identical to TRBD1. This CDR3 has 14 amino acids. With V trimmed by 5 bases and J by 2 bases, 4 bases remained unmatched. Germline CDR1 MNHEY, CDR2 SMNVEV (reference sequence). The CDR3 sequence: CASSPGTGQETQYF. For the CDR3, the DNA is TGTGCCAGCAGTCCCGGGACAGGACAAGAGACCCAGTACTTC.

This clonotype was observed at least ten times. V and J are TRBV20-1 and TRBJ2-7, with D possibly TRBD1 on 5 matching bases. The germline CDR1 and CDR2 sequences are DFQATT and SNEGSKA (reference sequence). There are 13 residues in the CDR3. V lost 5 bases, J lost 2 bases, and 13 bases lay in between. The CDR3 is CSAQGALAYEQYF. CDR3 DNA sequence: TGCAGTGCTCAAGGGGCCCTCGCCTACGAGCAGTACTTC.

The V gene is TRBV27, the J gene TRBJ1-2; D remains ambiguous. The V gene lost 3 bases and the J gene lost 8 bases, with 13 bases spanning the gap. The CDR3 has 13 amino acids. Germline V gene sequence: CDR1 MNHEY, CDR2 SMNVEV (reference sequence). Written as DNA, the CDR3 is TGTGCCAGCAGTTTGACGGGCGAAGACGGCTACACCTTC. Its protein is CASSLTGEDGYTF.

This clonotype appeared many times. The CDR3 protein is CASSLRPGGDQPQHF. For the CDR3, the DNA is TGTGCCAGCAGCCTCCGCCCAGGGGGCGATCAGCCCCAGCATTTT. The V and J genes are TRBV27 and TRBJ1-5; 8 nucleotides match TRBD1. Trimming at V came to 6 bases and at J to 5 bases, leaving 9 bases not matched to a gene. Per germline, CDR1 MNHEY and CDR2 SMNVEV (reference sequence). CDR3 length: 15 amino acids.

This chain links TRBV30 with TRBJ1-1, with D tentatively TRBD1 (5 bases). V was shortened by 4 bases and J by 10 bases, with 13 bases between the two germline ends. CDR1 and CDR2 (germline): GTSNPN, SVGIG (reference sequence). CDR3 length equals 11 residues. This chain's CDR3 is CAWTVGPRAFF. Written as DNA, the CDR3 is TGTGCCTGGACTGTGGGGCCAAGAGCTTTCTTT.

This clonotype has a handful of counts. Since a much larger clone is just one base distant, this may be a read error. V and J are TRBV27 and TRBJ1-1; D is undetermined. In germline, CDR1 is MNHEY, CDR2 SMNVEV (reference sequence). Trimming left V 5 bases short and J 10 bases short, with 23 bases between. The CDR3 has 15 residues. The chain's CDR3 is CASSPPGPLLEGAFF. The DNA for the CDR3 is TGTGCCAGCAGTCCACCTGGGCCCCTGCTCGAAGGAGCTTTCTTT.

This clonotype was recorded many times. V and J are TRBV7-2 and TRBJ2-7; tentatively, D is TRBD2 (6 bases). CDR3 size: 15 residues. From germline, CDR1 is SGHTA and CDR2 FQGNSA. Trimming stripped 4 bases from V and 7 bases from J, with 20 bases between. In nucleotides, the CDR3 is TGTGCCAGCAGCTCCCGACTAGATACTTTTGAGGAGCAGTACTTC. Encoded protein: CASSSRLDTFEEQYF.

The chain recombines TRBV12-3 or TRBV12-4 with TRBJ2-2, with D unclear. V lost 3 bases and J 5 bases, leaving 16 bases between the germline ends. The CDR3 has 16 residues. CDR3 loop: CASSFPVSSSTGELFF. Here the CDR3 DNA reads TGTGCCAGCAGTTTTCCGGTATCGTCGAGTACCGGGGAGCTGTTTTTT.

This clonotype appeared a few times. The chain joins TRBV9 to TRBJ2-2; D is unresolved. V lost 4 bases and J lost 9, with 10 bases in between. This CDR3 comprises 12 residues. The germline CDR1 and CDR2 sequences are SGDLS and YYNGEE. CDR3 in amino acids: CASSPRFRELFF. The CDR3 DNA reads as TGTGCCAGCAGCCCCCGTTTCCGGGAGCTGTTTTTT.

This clonotype was detected only a few times. The J gene is TRBJ2-3, the V gene TRBV6-9; TRBD2 matches at 7 bases. Losses at the gene ends were 6 bases for V and 2 bases for J; bases not matched to a gene: 11. Per the germline V gene, CDR1 is MNHGY and CDR2 is SVAAGI. CDR3 size: 16 residues. The CDR3 coding sequence is TGTGCCAGCAGCCGCGGGGGAGCGGGCTACACAGATACGCAGTATTTT. Encoded protein: CASSRGGAGYTDTQYF.

This clonotype was found many times. The CDR3, as DNA: TGCAGTGCTCAGCAGAACAGGGAATCCTACAATGAGCAGTTCTTC. Protein: CSAQQNRESYNEQFF. The chain couples TRBV20-1 to TRBJ2-1; a weak D match, TRBD1 (6 bases). The CDR3 runs to 15 residues. Germline V gene lookup returns CDR1 DFQATT and CDR2 SNEGSKA (reference sequence). V was trimmed by 5 bases and J by 1 base, leaving 15 bases between them.